This is a list of T cell receptor beta chains from one sample in a study of beta chain features in type 1 diabetes. Sequenced by immunoSEQ multiplex PCR; TCRdb stores in-frame clones only, minus some. This table holds around 300,000 clones, 12% to 15% found once. The sample consisted of central memory CD4+ T cells from blood. Every receptor here comes from a man aged 25 to 40 in good health. The CDR3 runs from the conserved cysteine through the conserved F or W. A D gene is named only where the DNA matches it firmly. Size is stated for part of the rows, as once, few or many counts, or as a class when the clone is expanded.

j_call d_call clone_size v_call cdr3_nt cdr3_aa
TRBJ1-2 TRBD1 few TRBV4-1 TGCGCCAGCAGCCAACCGGGACAGACGCCCTATGGCTACACCTTC CASSQPGQTPYGYTF
TRBJ2-7 NA NA TRBV6-1 TGTGCCAGCAGTGTCGAGTTAGGCGAGCAGTACTTC CASSVELGEQYF
TRBJ2-3 TRBD2 NA TRBV11-3 TGTGCCAGCAGCTTGGCGGGAGGGGATACGCAGTATTTT CASSLAGGDTQYF
TRBJ1-1 NA NA TRBV30 TGTGCCTGGAGCCTCCCGAGTGCCTACAGCAACACTGAAGCTTTCTTT CAWSLPSAYSNTEAFF
TRBJ2-3 NA NA TRBV6-4 TGTGCCACCGCGGATCGCCCCGGGCCGCAGTATTTT CATADRPGPQYF
TRBJ1-2 NA many TRBV5-4 TGTGCCAGCAGCTTGGCCAGGGAGGGTGGCTACACCTTC CASSLAREGGYTF
TRBJ2-2 TRBD1 NA TRBV7-7 TGTGCCAGCAGCTTCTCTAGGGACAGCGAGCTGTTTTTT CASSFSRDSELFF
TRBJ1-1 NA few TRBV6-5 TGTGCCAGCAGTTACGTGGGGAGTCCAGCTTTCTTT CASSYVGSPAFF
TRBJ1-5 NA NA TRBV18 TGTGCCAGCTCTCTGGAGCGCAATCAGCCCCAGCATTTT CASSLERNQPQHF
TRBJ2-2 TRBD2 many TRBV5-4 TGTGCCAGCAGCTTGGCTAGGGGAGGGCCGAGCGGGGAGCTGTTTTTT CASSLARGGPSGELFF
TRBJ1-4 NA NA TRBV6-1 TGTGCCAGCAGTGTACGATCCGATGGAAGTGAAAAACTGTTTTTT CASSVRSDGSEKLFF
TRBJ1-6 NA NA TRBV10-3 TGTGCCATCAGTGACGACTCCTATAATTCACCCCTCCACTTT CAISDDSYNSPLHF
TRBJ1-2 TRBD1 few TRBV7-6 TGTGCCAGCAGCTTAGAGAGGGGGCTTGGCTACACCTTC CASSLERGLGYTF
TRBJ2-1 TRBD2 NA TRBV6-6 TGTGCCAGCAGTCGAGGACTAGCGGGAGGTACTGATGAGCAGTTCTTC CASSRGLAGGTDEQFF
TRBJ2-3 TRBD1 NA TRBV19 TGTGCCAGTAGTACTAGGACAGGGGGACGGCCAGATACGCAGTATTTT CASSTRTGGRPDTQYF
TRBJ2-7 NA NA TRBV5-4 TGTGCCAGCAGCCTAATCGGGGTGTCATCCTACGAGCAGTACTTC CASSLIGVSSYEQYF
TRBJ2-3 NA NA TRBV7-2 TGTGCCAGCAGCTTTGGACGGGGGGCCCGCACAGATACGCAGTATTTT CASSFGRGARTDTQYF
TRBJ1-1 NA many TRBV7-9 TGTGCCAGCAGCTTAGACGAGAACACTGAAGCTTTCTTT CASSLDENTEAFF
TRBJ2-1 NA few TRBV2 TGTGCCAGCGTCAAGGGACATTGGGGGGGCAATGAGCAGTTCTTC CASVKGHWGGNEQFF
TRBJ1-2 NA NA TRBV5-4 TGTGCCAGCACCTTTGACGGGCGCTATGGCTACACCTTC CASTFDGRYGYTF
TRBJ1-6 NA NA TRBV13 TGTGCCAGCAGCCAGACAGGCGCGTCCTCCCCCCCCCTCCACTTT CASSQTGASSPPLHF
TRBJ2-3 NA few TRBV27 TGTGCCAGCAGTTTAGTGGGAGATACGCAGTATTTT CASSLVGDTQYF
TRBJ1-1 NA NA TRBV6-5 TGTGCCAGCAGTTCTGCGGGGATGGCTGAAGCTTTCTTT CASSSAGMAEAFF
TRBJ2-1 NA few TRBV6-1 TGTGCCAGCATTCCTGGGACTAATGAGCAGTTCTTC CASIPGTNEQFF
TRBJ1-5 NA many TRBV6-6 TGTGCCAGCAGTTACGGTTCAGGGAATCAGCCCCAGCATTTT CASSYGSGNQPQHF
TRBJ1-6 TRBD1 few TRBV7-6 TGTGCCAGCAGCTTAGGCCCCCCGGGACAGGAGAATTCACCCCTCCACTTT CASSLGPPGQENSPLHF
TRBJ2-1 NA NA TRBV5-4 TGTGCCAGCAGCTTCCCTCGCGGAACCTACAATGAGCAGTTCTTC CASSFPRGTYNEQFF
TRBJ2-6 NA NA TRBV6-6 TGTGCCAGCAGTTACTCGAGGGGGACTGGGGCCAACGTCCTGACTTTC CASSYSRGTGANVLTF
TRBJ1-2 NA few TRBV6-1 TGTGCCAGCAGTGAGTCTTACTATGGCTACACCTTC CASSESYYGYTF
TRBJ2-5 NA many TRBV30 TGTGCCTGGAGTGTGGGTTCGTCCCAGTACTTC CAWSVGSSQYF
TRBJ2-5 TRBD2 many TRBV5-1 TGCGCCAGCGAAGCGGGGGGGCCCGGCCAAGAGACCCAGTACTTC CASEAGGPGQETQYF
TRBJ2-7 NA NA TRBV5-4 TGTGCCAGCAGCTTGGCGCCAGGGCAACCCTACGAGCAGTACTTC CASSLAPGQPYEQYF
TRBJ1-2 NA few TRBV7-2 TGTGCCAGCAGCATAGGACAGTTCTATGGCTACACCTTC CASSIGQFYGYTF
TRBJ2-1 NA NA TRBV19 TGTGCCAGTAGTATAGTTTATTCAGGCCCTTCCAATGAGCAGTTCTTC CASSIVYSGPSNEQFF
TRBJ2-3 NA NA TRBV29-1 TGCAGCGTTGAAGAAGGAGGGGCTGCGCAGTATTTT CSVEEGGAAQYF